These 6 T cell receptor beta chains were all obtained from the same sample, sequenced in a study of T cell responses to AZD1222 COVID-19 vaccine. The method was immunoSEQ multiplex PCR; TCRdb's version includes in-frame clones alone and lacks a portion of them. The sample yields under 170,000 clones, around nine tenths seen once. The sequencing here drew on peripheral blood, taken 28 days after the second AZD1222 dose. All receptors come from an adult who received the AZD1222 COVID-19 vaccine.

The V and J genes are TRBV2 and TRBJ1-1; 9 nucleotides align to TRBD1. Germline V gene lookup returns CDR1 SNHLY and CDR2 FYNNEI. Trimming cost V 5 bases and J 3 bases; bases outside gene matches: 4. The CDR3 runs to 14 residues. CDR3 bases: TGTGCCAGCAGTACTACAGGGGGCTACACTGAAGCTTTCTTT. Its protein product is CASSTTGGYTEAFF. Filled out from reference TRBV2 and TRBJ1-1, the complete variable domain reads EPEVTQTPSHQVTQMGQEVILRCVPISNHLYFYWYRQILGQKVEFLVSFYNNEISEKSEIFDDQFSVERPDGSNFTLKIRSTKLEDSAMYFCASSTTGGYTEAFFGQGTRLTVV.

The CDR3 nucleotides are TGTGCCAGCCGAAGGGGGTCCTCCTACGAGCAGTACTTC. It yields the protein CASRRGSSYEQYF. V and J are TRBV21-1 and TRBJ2-7; the table's TRBD1 call for D was not verified on the DNA. TRBV21-1 represents a pseudogene. This CDR3 has 13 amino acids.

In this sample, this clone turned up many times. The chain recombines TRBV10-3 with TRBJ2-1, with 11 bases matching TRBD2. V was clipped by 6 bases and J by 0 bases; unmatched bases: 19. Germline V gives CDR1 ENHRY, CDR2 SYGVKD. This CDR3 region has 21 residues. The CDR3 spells CAISFPPRVAGGASSYNEQFF. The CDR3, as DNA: TGTGCCATCAGCTTCCCCCCTCGGGTAGCGGGAGGGGCTAGCTCCTACAATGAGCAGTTCTTC.

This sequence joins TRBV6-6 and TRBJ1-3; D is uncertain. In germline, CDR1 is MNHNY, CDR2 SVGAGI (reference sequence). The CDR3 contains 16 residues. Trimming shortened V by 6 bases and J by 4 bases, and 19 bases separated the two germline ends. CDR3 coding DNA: TGTGCCAGCAGGGGAACGTCAACTAATGGGGGAAACACCATATATTTT. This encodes CASRGTSTNGGNTIYF.

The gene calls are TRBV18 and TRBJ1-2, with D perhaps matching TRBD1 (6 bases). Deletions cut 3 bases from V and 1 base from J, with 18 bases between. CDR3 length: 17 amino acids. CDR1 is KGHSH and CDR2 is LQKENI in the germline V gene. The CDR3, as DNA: TGTGCCAGCTCACCCCTACCTACAGGGAGGGATAACTATGGCTACACCTTC. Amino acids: CASSPLPTGRDNYGYTF.

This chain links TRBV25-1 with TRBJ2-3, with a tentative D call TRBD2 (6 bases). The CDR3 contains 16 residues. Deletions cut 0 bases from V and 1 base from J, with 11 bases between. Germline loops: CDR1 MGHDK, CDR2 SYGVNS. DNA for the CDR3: TGTGCCAGCAGTGAATATATCGGGGGTCGCACAGATACGCAGTATTTT. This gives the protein CASSEYIGGRTDTQYF. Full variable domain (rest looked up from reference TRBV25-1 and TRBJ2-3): EADIYQTPRYLVIGTGKKITLECSQTMGHDKMYWYQQDPGMELHLIHYSYGVNSTEKGDLSSESTVSRIRTEHFPLTLESARPSHTSQYLCASSEYIGGRTDTQYFGPGTRLTVL.